The sequence of this TCR beta chain was determined in a study of monozygotic twins with inflammatory bowel disease. Study findings and constraints: Fewer shared clonotypes with others were found in IBD patients than in healthy twins, especially with disease activity. There was no way to distinguish the different T cell subtypes.

After re-calling the 5' RACE reads, TCRdb lists one entry per CDR3 protein, DNA absent. The sample features approximately 120,000 distinct CDR3 sequences, with under 15% in its top ten. The CDR3 length is 13 residues. Germline V gene sequence: CDR1 SGHTA, CDR2 FQGTGA. About this clonotype: The target antigen is unknown.

The chain links TRBV7-3 to TRBJ2-1. The clonotype comes from a human donor with ulcerative colitis or Crohn's disease, or a healthy co-twin of an affected twin (not recorded which). Sequences were obtained from blood. The CDR3 sequence: CASSLSKRDEQFF.